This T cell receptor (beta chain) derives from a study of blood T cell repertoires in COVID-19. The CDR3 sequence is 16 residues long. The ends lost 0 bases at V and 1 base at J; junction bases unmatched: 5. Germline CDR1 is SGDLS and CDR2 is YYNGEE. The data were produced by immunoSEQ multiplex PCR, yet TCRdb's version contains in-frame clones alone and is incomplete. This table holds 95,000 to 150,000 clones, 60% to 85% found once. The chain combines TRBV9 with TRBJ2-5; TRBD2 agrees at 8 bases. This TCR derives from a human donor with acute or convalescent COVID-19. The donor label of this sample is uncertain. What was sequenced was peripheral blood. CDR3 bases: TGTGCCAGCAGCGTAGGGGCGGGGGGCCCCCAAGAGACCCAGTACTTC. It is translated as CASSVGAGGPQETQYF.